The clone carrying this T cell receptor (beta chain) was detected many times. The antigen is not known. Using its own MiXCR run on the multiplex PCR reads, TCRdb lists one record per CDR3 protein. The sample shows approximately 210,000 distinct CDR3 sequences, roughly a third of them seen only once. The germline gives CDR1 SGDLS, CDR2 YYNGEE. The V end lost 2 bases, the J end lost 2 bases, and 15 bases lay between the germline ends. The CDR3 runs to 16 residues. The data were obtained in a study of breast tumors, draining lymph nodes, adjacent tissues. The study, taken as a whole, reports: That most tumor T cells come from lymph nodes remained unproven.

Breast cancer patients provided tissue from their axillary draining lymph nodes. The TCR originated in a female donor with breast cancer. Some clones in this sample may be carry-over from other donors' samples. The chain has TRBV9 and TRBJ2-3, with D maybe TRBD2 (6 bases). The sample consisted of axillary lymph node tissue. CDR3 residues: CASSVGSGQYTDTQYF. For the CDR3, the DNA is TGTGCCAGCAGCGTTGGCAGCGGGCAATACACAGATACGCAGTATTTT. Using reference TRBV9 and TRBJ2-3 for the parts outside the CDR3, the full variable domain is DSGVTQTPKHLITATGQRVTLRCSPRSGDLSVYWYQQSLDQGLQFLIQYYNGEERAKGNILERFSAQQFPDLHSELNLSSLELGDSALYFCASSVGSGQYTDTQYFGPGTRLTVL.